This record looks at one T cell receptor beta chain sequence and its context. The antigen is undetermined. The sample originates from a study of cytomegalovirus exposure and HLA in healthy donors. The donors were part of the validation cohort of 100 to 150 subjects. That cohort was separate from the first cohort, which comprised 500 to 700 subjects. Only in-frame clones appear in the TCRdb table, and some are missing; sequencing was by immunoSEQ multiplex PCR. The sample shows 97,000 or so clones, about 95% of them seen only once. The V end was cut by 2 bases, the J end by 7 bases, with 5 bases between. The germline gives CDR1 SGHAT, CDR2 FQNNGV. The CDR3 spans 12 residues. General study points: The classifier reportedly diagnosed cytomegalovirus status with high specificity and sensitivity.

The receptor was isolated from a woman aged 18 to 35 in good health and CMV-seronegative. This chain joins TRBV11-2 and TRBJ2-2; no reliable D call. What was sequenced was PBMCs. CDR3 sequence reads: CASSLNFGELFF. The CDR3 DNA reads as TGTGCCAGCAGCTTAAACTTCGGGGAGCTGTTTTTT.